This entry lists 14 T cell receptor beta chains sequenced from one sample in a study of cytomegalovirus exposure and HLA in healthy donors. 60 Vbeta and 13 Jbeta primers were used in PCR. The assay was immunoSEQ multiplex PCR, and TCRdb's table has in-frame clones only and misses some. The table lists about 160,000 clones, roughly 80% of them singletons. Sample: PBMCs. Receptor source: a male donor in good health and CMV-seronegative.

The chain carries TRBV7-3 and TRBJ1-6; D perhaps matches TRBD1 (5 bases). From germline, CDR1 is SGHTA and CDR2 FQGTGA. Trimming shortened V by 0 bases and J by 0 bases, and 12 bases separated the two germline ends. CDR3 length: 18 residues. The CDR3 bases are TGTGCCAGCAGCTTAACGGGGCCCACCAGCTCCTATAATTCACCCCTCCACTTT. It is translated as CASSLTGPTSSYNSPLHF. The entire variable domain, with the rest obtained from reference TRBV7-3 and TRBJ1-6, is as follows: GAGVSQTPSNKVTEKGKYVELRCDPISGHTALYWYRQSLGQGPEFLIYFQGTGAADDSGLPNDRFFAVRPEGSVSTLKIQRTERGDSAVYLCASSLTGPTSSYNSPLHFGNGTRLTVT.

The chain couples TRBV7-2 to TRBJ2-2, with 12 bases fitting TRBD2. J lost 6 bases, V lost 1 base, and 6 bases had no gene match. The germline CDR1 and CDR2 sequences are SGHTA and FQGNSA. CDR3 size: 17 residues. As DNA, the CDR3 is TGTGCCAGCAGCTTAGATCTAGCGGGGGGGCGGTCCGGGGAGCTGTTTTTT. It translates to CASSLDLAGGRSGELFF.

This chain connects TRBV27 to TRBJ1-5; 10 bases line up with TRBD1. The germline gives CDR1 MNHEY, CDR2 SMNVEV (reference sequence). V gave up 4 bases and J gave up 6 bases; unmatched junction bases: 12. The CDR3 is 17 amino acids. In DNA, the CDR3 is TGTGCCAGCAGTTCCTCGGGACAGGGGCCTGCCGGTCAGCCCCAGCATTTT. Translation gives CASSSSGQGPAGQPQHF.

The chain has TRBV5-1 and TRBJ2-7, with a weak D call TRBD1 (6 bases). V was cut by 5 bases and J by 5 bases, with 17 bases left in between. Germline V lookup: CDR1 SGHRS, CDR2 YFSETQ. The CDR3 loop spans 14 amino acids. The CDR3: CASRQGQGSNEQYF. For the CDR3, the DNA is TGCGCCAGCAGGCAGGGGCAGGGATCTAACGAGCAGTACTTC.

This chain uses TRBV7-9 with TRBJ2-7, with 13 positions matching TRBD2. The CDR3 loop spans 16 amino acids. Germline assignment: CDR1 SEHNR and CDR2 FQNEAQ (reference sequence). With V trimmed by 0 bases and J by 2 bases, 1 base remained unmatched. The DNA for the CDR3 is TGTGCCAGCAGCTTAGCACTAGCGGGAGGGGCCTACGAGCAGTACTTC. Protein: CASSLALAGGAYEQYF.

This chain links TRBV7-2 with TRBJ2-1; the D gene is possibly TRBD1 (5 bases). Looked up from germline, CDR1 is SGHTA and CDR2 is FQGNSA. This CDR3 is built from 15 residues. The germline V and J ends were trimmed by 0 bases and 8 bases, with 14 bases remaining between them. CDR3 loop: CASSLASPGFDEQFF. As DNA, the CDR3 is TGTGCCAGCAGCTTAGCTTCCCCAGGGTTCGATGAGCAGTTCTTC.

This clone showed up just a few times. Here the CDR3 DNA reads TGTGCCTGGAGTGTAAGCAGGACAGGGGTTAGCAATCAGCCCCAGCATTTT. Translated: CAWSVSRTGVSNQPQHF. The chain links TRBV30 to TRBJ1-5; 9 positions agree with TRBD1. In germline, CDR1 is GTSNPN, CDR2 SVGIG (reference sequence). CDR3 size: 17 residues. Losses at the gene ends were 0 bases for V and 0 bases for J; bases not matched to a gene: 6. Variable domain in full (rest from reference TRBV30 and TRBJ1-5): SQTIHQWPATLVQPVGSPLSLECTVEGTSNPNLYWYRQAAGRGLQLLFYSVGIGQISSEVPQNLSASRPQDRQFILSSKKLLLSDSGFYLCAWSVSRTGVSNQPQHFGDGTRLSIL.

The rearrangement uses TRBV10-3 and TRBJ1-4; TRBD1 might be the D (6 bases). The length of the CDR3 is 15 residues. V was shortened by 0 bases and J by 6 bases, with 11 bases between the two germline ends. Germline V CDR1 and CDR2: ENHRY, SYGVKD. The CDR3 protein is CAISESETGYEKLFF. CDR3 nucleotides: TGTGCCATCAGTGAGTCCGAGACAGGCTATGAAAAACTGTTTTTT.

A few counts support this clone. The J gene is TRBJ2-7, the V gene TRBV5-1; tentatively, D is TRBD2 (5 bases). Germline CDR1 reads SGHRS; CDR2 reads YFSETQ. V dropped 0 bases and J dropped 0 bases, with 10 bases sitting between them. This CDR3 comprises 15 residues. DNA for the CDR3: TGCGCCAGCAGCTTGGACCCGGGGAGCTCCTACGAGCAGTACTTC. It encodes CASSLDPGSSYEQYF.

The V and J genes are TRBV2 and TRBJ1-5; D is uncertain. Per the germline V gene, CDR1 is SNHLY and CDR2 is FYNNEI. This CDR3 is 14 amino acids long. V was trimmed by 2 bases and J by 1 base, leaving 6 bases between them. The CDR3 region is CASSELRSNQPQHF. The CDR3 region has the DNA TGTGCCAGCAGTGAACTCAGGAGCAATCAGCCCCAGCATTTT.

The rearrangement uses TRBV5-1 and TRBJ2-5, with TRBD2 identical over 10 bases. Germline trimming cut 4 bases from V and 3 bases from J; bases unmatched to any gene: 6. Germline V gives CDR1 SGHRS, CDR2 YFSETQ. This CDR3 is 15 amino acids long. CDR3 loop: CASSEGTSGEETQYF. DNA of the CDR3: TGCGCCAGCAGCGAAGGTACTAGCGGGGAAGAGACCCAGTACTTC.

The genes are TRBV11-2 and TRBJ1-3, with 9 bases identical to TRBD1. The germline CDR1 and CDR2 sequences are SGHAT and FQNNGV. V lost 4 bases to trimming and J lost 4 bases; unmatched junction nucleotides: 8. The CDR3 spans 16 residues. Here the CDR3 reads CASSSGQGLGGNTIYF. In DNA, the CDR3 is TGTGCCAGCAGCTCAGGACAGGGGCTAGGAGGAAACACCATATATTTT.

The chain carries TRBV28 and TRBJ2-1; 10 bases agree with TRBD2. Unmatched junction bases numbered 7, after V lost 6 bases and J lost 8 bases. There are 14 residues in the CDR3. The V gene's germline CDR1 is MDHEN and CDR2 SYDVKM. CDR3 region: CASSLAGVSHEQFF. The CDR3 nucleotides read TGTGCCAGCAGCCTAGCGGGAGTTAGCCATGAGCAGTTCTTC.

The gene calls are TRBV5-6 and TRBJ2-1; the match to TRBD1 covers 7 bases. The CDR3 spans 14 residues. With 4 bases clipped from V and 6 bases from J, the junction kept 7 bases outside the gene matches. The germline gives CDR1 SGHDT, CDR2 YYEEEE. CDR3 sequence reads: CASSRLTGLNEQFF. Here the CDR3 DNA reads TGTGCCAGCAGCCGACTGACAGGGCTCAATGAGCAGTTCTTC.